This T cell receptor (beta chain) was sequenced in a study of control samples from healthy donors and cancer patients. Germline V CDR1 and CDR2: SGHNT, YYREEE (reference sequence). This CDR3 has 14 residues. The ends were cut back, 0 bases at V and 0 bases at J, with 5 bases in the middle. Assay: immunoSEQ multiplex PCR; the TCRdb copy retains only in-frame clones and omits some. In the table there are approximately 150,000 clones, 80% to 95% of which are singletons. As for this clone: Other DNA variants within this sample encode the same CDR3.

Source material: blood. V and J are TRBV5-4 and TRBJ2-3, with D unclear. The TCR was taken from a woman in her forties in good health. CDR3 DNA: TGTGCCAGCAGCTTGGGCAGTAGCACAGATACGCAGTATTTT. Translated: CASSLGSSTDTQYF. The whole variable domain, remainder taken from reference TRBV5-4 and TRBJ2-3, is ETGVTQSPTHLIKTRGQQVTLRCSSQSGHNTVSWYQQALGQGPQFIFQYYREEENGRGNFPPRFSGLQFPNYSSELNVNALELDDSALYLCASSLGSSTDTQYFGPGTRLTVL.